These 22 T cell receptor beta chains share one sample of origin, sequenced in a study of cytomegalovirus exposure and HLA in healthy donors. Here immunoSEQ multiplex PCR was the method, and the copy in TCRdb shows in-frame clones only, minus some. The repertoire includes 200,000 to 250,000 clones, roughly 80% of them detected once, and roughly 5.5% sits in the top ten. The sequencing input was PBMCs. These receptors all stem from a woman aged 18-29 years in good health and CMV-seronegative.

The chain recombines TRBV28 with TRBJ2-2, with 9 bases aligning to TRBD1. Germline CDR1 reads MDHEN; CDR2 reads SYDVKM. V shed 2 bases and J 0 bases; nucleotides not matched to a gene: 7. The CDR3 has 18 amino acids. CDR3 in DNA: TGTGCCAGCAGTTTACGACCGAACAGGGGGCCGAACACCGGGGAGCTGTTTTTT. Translation: CASSLRPNRGPNTGELFF.

This clone was recorded once. The chain couples TRBV29-1 to TRBJ1-5; D might be TRBD1 (5 bases). The V end was cut by 6 bases, the J end by 3 bases, with 12 bases between. This CDR3 is built from 13 residues. CDR1 and CDR2 (germline): SQVTM, ANQGSEA. Written as DNA, the CDR3 is TGCAGCGTAGGGACGGGGCCCAATCAGCCCCAGCATTTT. This translates into CSVGTGPNQPQHF. The whole variable domain, filled in from reference TRBV29-1 and TRBJ1-5, reads SAVISQKPSRDICQRGTSLTIQCQVDSQVTMMFWYRQQPGQSLTLIATANQGSEATYESGFVIDKFPISRPNLTFSTLTVSNMSPEDSSIYLCSVGTGPNQPQHFGDGTRLSIL.

The chain recombines TRBV5-1 with TRBJ1-6; D is uncertain. The CDR3 sequence is 14 residues long. Germline lookup yields CDR1 SGHRS and CDR2 YFSETQ. V dropped 0 bases and J dropped 6 bases, with 7 bases sitting between them. The DNA of the CDR3 is TGCGCCAGCAGCTTGGGCCGGGTTAATTCACCCCTCCACTTT. Protein product: CASSLGRVNSPLHF.

The J gene is TRBJ2-3, the V gene TRBV7-3, with 9 bases matching TRBD2. CDR1 is SGHTA, CDR2 FQGTGA, per germline. V trimming: 2 bases; J trimming: 3 bases; junction bases outside the gene matches: 6. This CDR3 comprises 16 residues. The chain's CDR3 is CASSLWERGVTDTQYF. The DNA for the CDR3 is TGTGCCAGCAGCTTATGGGAGCGGGGGGTTACAGATACGCAGTATTTT.

This chain connects TRBV5-1 to TRBJ1-6; possibly TRBD1 for D (5 bases). CDR3 length: 15 amino acids. The germline gives CDR1 SGHRS, CDR2 YFSETQ. The V and J ends lost 1 base and 7 bases respectively, with 12 bases between them. The CDR3 sequence is CASSLWQGANSPLHF. The CDR3 bases are TGCGCCAGCAGCTTGTGGCAGGGAGCGAATTCACCCCTCCACTTT.

This clone has just a few counts. J is TRBJ1-3 and V is TRBV5-4, with 7 bases matching TRBD1. Germline trimming cut 4 bases from V and 4 bases from J; bases unmatched to any gene: 8. The V gene's germline CDR1 is SGHNT and CDR2 YYREEE (reference sequence). The CDR3 has 15 residues. Here the CDR3 DNA reads TGTGCCAGCAGCCCGTCAACAGGGGTCGGAAACACCATATATTTT. Translation gives CASSPSTGVGNTIYF. The full variable domain, with the rest looked up from reference TRBV5-4 and TRBJ1-3, is ETGVTQSPTHLIKTRGQQVTLRCSSQSGHNTVSWYQQALGQGPQFIFQYYREEENGRGNFPPRFSGLQFPNYSSELNVNALELDDSALYLCASSPSTGVGNTIYFGEGSWLTVV.

The chain joins TRBV19 to TRBJ1-5, with 8 nucleotides matching TRBD1. Losses at the gene ends were 5 bases for V and 7 bases for J; bases not matched to a gene: 7. CDR1 is LNHDA and CDR2 is SQIVND in the germline V gene (reference sequence). The CDR3 is made up of 14 amino acids. As DNA, the CDR3 is TGTGCCAGTAGTTCCAGGGGGCATAGGCAGCCCCAGCATTTT. It encodes CASSSRGHRQPQHF.

The rearrangement links TRBV5-6 to TRBJ2-1, with 8 nucleotides matching TRBD2. V trimming: 0 bases; J trimming: 8 bases; junction bases outside the gene matches: 10. The CDR3 contains 16 residues. Germline loops: CDR1 SGHDT, CDR2 YYEEEE. CDR3 bases: TGTGCCAGCAGCTTGGCGGCTAGCGGGCCTGGGGATGAGCAGTTCTTC. It codes for CASSLAASGPGDEQFF.

V is TRBV2 and J is TRBJ2-3, with TRBD2 identical over 9 bases. Germline CDR1 is SNHLY and CDR2 is FYNNEI. The V and J ends lost 6 bases and 2 bases, in that order; junction bases with no gene match: 9. This CDR3 is built from 16 residues. CDR3: CASRKSGGRFTDTQYF. CDR3 nucleotides: TGTGCCAGCAGGAAGAGCGGGGGGCGATTCACAGATACGCAGTATTTT.

The chain is built from TRBV5-6 and TRBJ2-1; D uncertain. CDR3 size: 13 residues. The germline CDR1 and CDR2 sequences are SGHDT and YYEEEE. Trimming removed 4 bases at V and 6 bases at J, with 11 bases between. CDR3 protein: CASSPATLNEQFF. The DNA of the CDR3 is TGTGCCAGCAGCCCGGCCACCCTCAATGAGCAGTTCTTC.

The chain uses TRBV5-6 and TRBJ1-5; maybe TRBD1 (5 bases). Trimming stripped 0 bases from V and 3 bases from J, with 10 bases between. Germline V gene data show CDR1 as SGHDT and CDR2 as YYEEEE. The length of the CDR3 is 15 residues. CDR3 residues: CASSLGDLPNQPQHF. The DNA for the CDR3 is TGTGCCAGCAGCTTGGGGGACCTCCCCAATCAGCCCCAGCATTTT.

In the case of this clone: One end of the junction fails to match germline, which may point to a read error. J is TRBJ2-5 and V is TRBV29-1; 7 bases agree with TRBD1. Germline assignment: CDR1 SQVTM and CDR2 ANQGSEA. This CDR3 comprises 16 residues. CDR3 in DNA: TGCAGCGTTGCGAATACAGGGGCTGGTGGGCAAGTGACCCAGTACTTC. Its protein product is CSVANTGAGGQVTQYF.

The rearrangement joins TRBV27 to TRBJ2-1, with 8 bases that match TRBD1. J was trimmed by 7 bases and V by 3 bases; bases with no gene match: 5. The CDR3 covers 14 residues. From germline, CDR1 is MNHEY and CDR2 SMNVEV (reference sequence). The CDR3 DNA reads as TGTGCCAGCAGTTTGCGACAGGGGACGAATGAGCAGTTCTTC. This encodes CASSLRQGTNEQFF.

This clone was observed a handful of times. The genes are TRBV25-1 and TRBJ1-1; TRBD1 agrees at 9 bases. J gave up 4 bases and V 8 bases, and 2 bases lay outside the gene matches. CDR3 length: 12 amino acids. Germline CDR1 is MGHDK and CDR2 is SYGVNS. The CDR3 reads CASGTGITEAFF. CDR3 nucleotides: TGTGCCAGCGGGACAGGGATCACTGAAGCTTTCTTT. The whole variable domain, remainder taken from reference TRBV25-1 and TRBJ1-1, is EADIYQTPRYLVIGTGKKITLECSQTMGHDKMYWYQQDPGMELHLIHYSYGVNSTEKGDLSSESTVSRIRTEHFPLTLESARPSHTSQYLCASGTGITEAFFGQGTRLTVV.

This sequence joins TRBV5-1 and TRBJ2-1; D gene uncertain. Germline V lookup: CDR1 SGHRS, CDR2 YFSETQ. The V and J ends lost 4 bases and 7 bases respectively, with 12 bases between them. This CDR3 is 13 amino acids long. The CDR3, as DNA: TGCGCCAGCAGCATCCTAGGTGGAAATGAGCAGTTCTTC. Translation gives CASSILGGNEQFF. The whole variable domain, filled in from reference TRBV5-1 and TRBJ2-1, reads KAGVTQTPRYLIKTRGQQVTLSCSPISGHRSVSWYQQTPGQGLQFLFEYFSETQRNKGNFPGRFSGRQFSNSRSEMNVSTLELGDSALYLCASSILGGNEQFFGPGTRLTVL.

The chain carries TRBV7-8 and TRBJ1-4, with D unclear. The germline gives CDR1 SGHVS, CDR2 FQNEAQ. The CDR3 sequence is 13 residues long. The V end lost 2 bases, the J end lost 7 bases, and 8 bases lay between the germline ends. The CDR3 DNA follows: TGTGCCAGCAGCTTAAAAGTCTTTGAAAAACTGTTTTTT. Its translation: CASSLKVFEKLFF.

The V gene is TRBV30, the J gene TRBJ2-7, with D possibly matching TRBD1 (5 bases). Germline assignment: CDR1 GTSNPN and CDR2 SVGIG (reference sequence). CDR3 length: 15 amino acids. V lost 1 base to trimming and J lost 0 bases, with 13 bases between them. CDR3: CAWSDRSGRSYEQYF. The CDR3 DNA sequence: TGTGCCTGGAGTGATCGATCAGGGCGCTCCTACGAGCAGTACTTC.

The rearrangement links TRBV2 to TRBJ1-1; D not resolved. CDR1 SNHLY and CDR2 FYNNEI come from the germline V gene. V gave up 6 bases and J gave up 5 bases, with 10 bases separating them. The CDR3 consists of 12 residues. The CDR3 loop reads CASRDGKTEAFF. In DNA, the CDR3 is TGTGCCAGCAGAGATGGGAAAACTGAAGCTTTCTTT.

The chain couples TRBV2 to TRBJ1-5; D is uncertain. This CDR3 region has 15 residues. V shed 1 base and J shed 4 bases, with 11 bases lying between them. Per the germline V gene, CDR1 is SNHLY and CDR2 is FYNNEI. CDR3 nucleotides: TGTGCCAGCAGTGAAGTCGGTAACCTAAATCAGCCCCAGCATTTT. This encodes CASSEVGNLNQPQHF.

The genes are TRBV2 and TRBJ2-7, with D possibly being TRBD2 (5 bases). V shed 2 bases and J shed 2 bases, with 13 bases lying between them. From germline, CDR1 is SNHLY and CDR2 FYNNEI. CDR3 length: 15 residues. The chain's CDR3 is CASSESSIATYEQYF. The CDR3 coding sequence is TGTGCCAGCAGTGAAAGTTCAATAGCGACCTACGAGCAGTACTTC. The full variable domain, in which reference TRBV2 and TRBJ2-7 provide the parts outside the CDR3, is EPEVTQTPSHQVTQMGQEVILRCVPISNHLYFYWYRQILGQKVEFLVSFYNNEISEKSEIFDDQFSVERPDGSNFTLKIRSTKLEDSAMYFCASSESSIATYEQYFGPGTRLTVT.

This CDR3 is CAWSVRLGTGDGYTF. The DNA for the CDR3 is TGTGCCTGGAGTGTACGATTAGGAACAGGGGACGGCTACACCTTC. This chain connects TRBV30 to TRBJ1-2, with 7 bases identical to TRBD1. The germline V gene has CDR1 GTSNPN and CDR2 SVGIG (reference sequence). The CDR3 loop spans 15 amino acids. Trimming took 0 bases from V and 8 from J; bases not matched to a gene: 12.

The V call is TRBV18, the J call TRBJ1-1, with 7 bases identical to TRBD1. Germline assignment: CDR1 KGHSH and CDR2 LQKENI. V lost 0 bases and J lost 0; bases outside the gene matches: 4. CDR3 length: 16 residues. The CDR3, as DNA: TGTGCCAGCTCACCACCTGCAGGGGGACTGAACACTGAAGCTTTCTTT. Protein sequence: CASSPPAGGLNTEAFF.